This TCR beta chain was sequenced for a study of blood T cell repertoires in COVID-19. Study information: The United States, Italy and Spain were the sources of the acute and convalescent COVID-19 samples.

V lost 5 bases to trimming and J lost 8 bases, with 19 bases between them. The germline V gene encodes CDR1 MNHEY and CDR2 SMNVEV (reference sequence). CDR3 length: 15 amino acids. Generated by immunoSEQ multiplex PCR, the TCRdb table keeps only in-frame clones and is missing some. The top ten clones hold 6% to 8% of a sample with roughly 33,000 clones, about 78% of them seen once. The chain is built from TRBV27 and TRBJ1-5; maybe TRBD1 (5 bases). Sequencing was performed on peripheral blood. The sequence was collected from a woman between 55 and 75 years old with acute or convalescent COVID-19. The CDR3 DNA reads as TGTGCCAGCAGTCGCGCCTATTCGGGGGGAGAGCCCCAGCATTTT. Translated, it gives CASSRAYSGGEPQHF.